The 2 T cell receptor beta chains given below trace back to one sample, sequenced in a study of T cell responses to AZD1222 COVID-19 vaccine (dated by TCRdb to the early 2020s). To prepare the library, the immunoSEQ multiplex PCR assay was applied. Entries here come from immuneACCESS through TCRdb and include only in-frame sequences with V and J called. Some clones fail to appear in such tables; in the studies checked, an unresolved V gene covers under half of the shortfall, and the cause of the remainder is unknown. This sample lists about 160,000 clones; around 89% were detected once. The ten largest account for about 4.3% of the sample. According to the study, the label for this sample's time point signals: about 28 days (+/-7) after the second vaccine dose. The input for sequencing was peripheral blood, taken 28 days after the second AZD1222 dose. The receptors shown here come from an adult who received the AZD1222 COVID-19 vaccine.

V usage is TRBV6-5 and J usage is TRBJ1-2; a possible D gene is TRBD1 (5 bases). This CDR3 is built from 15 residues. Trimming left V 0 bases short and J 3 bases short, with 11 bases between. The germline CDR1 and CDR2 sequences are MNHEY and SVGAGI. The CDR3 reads CASSYSKTAYYGYTF. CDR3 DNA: TGTGCCAGCAGTTACTCCAAGACAGCGTACTATGGCTACACCTTC.

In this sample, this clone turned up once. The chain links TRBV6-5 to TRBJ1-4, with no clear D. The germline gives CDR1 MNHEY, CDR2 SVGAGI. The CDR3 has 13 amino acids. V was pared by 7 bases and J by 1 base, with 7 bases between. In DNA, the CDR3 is TGTGCCAGCAATGGAGGAACTAATGAAAAACTGTTTTTT. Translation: CASNGGTNEKLFF.